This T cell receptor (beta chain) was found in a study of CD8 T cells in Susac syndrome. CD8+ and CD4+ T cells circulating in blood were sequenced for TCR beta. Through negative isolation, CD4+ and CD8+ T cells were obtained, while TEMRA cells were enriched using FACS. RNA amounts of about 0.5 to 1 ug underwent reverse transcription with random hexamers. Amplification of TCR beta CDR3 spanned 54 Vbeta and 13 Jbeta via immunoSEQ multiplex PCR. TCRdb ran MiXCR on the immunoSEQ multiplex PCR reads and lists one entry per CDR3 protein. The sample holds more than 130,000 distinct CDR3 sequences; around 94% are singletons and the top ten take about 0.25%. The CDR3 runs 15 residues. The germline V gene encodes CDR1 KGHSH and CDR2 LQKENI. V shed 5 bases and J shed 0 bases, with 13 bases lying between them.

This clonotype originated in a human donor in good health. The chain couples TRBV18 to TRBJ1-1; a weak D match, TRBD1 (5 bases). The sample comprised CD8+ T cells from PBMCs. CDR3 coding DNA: TGTGCCAGCTCAGTGGGGCCTGAAATGAACACTGAAGCTTTCTTT. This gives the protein CASSVGPEMNTEAFF. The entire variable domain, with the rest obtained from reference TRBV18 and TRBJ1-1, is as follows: NAGVMQNPRHLVRRRGQEARLRCSPMKGHSHVYWYRQLPEEGLKFMVYLQKENIIDESGMPKERFSAEFPKEGPSILRIQQVVRGDSAAYFCASSVGPEMNTEAFFGQGTRLTVV.